Detailed here is one T cell receptor (beta chain). Original processing notes: Reference gene primer amplification yielded estimated nucleated cell counts. Method: immunoSEQ multiplex PCR; TCRdb's copy keeps in-frame clones and lacks some. V and J calls and clone size come straight from that table; D and trimming were deduced from the DNA. This table has about 210,000 clones, around 86% appearing once. The sample belongs to a study of blood T cell repertoires in COVID-19. Across the whole study: Samples taken during acute and convalescent COVID-19 were collected in the United States, Italy and Spain.

Recruited during active infection, patients (from Seattle) were subsequently followed longitudinally. Germline lookup yields CDR1 MNHEY and CDR2 SMNVEV (reference sequence). This CDR3 is built from 15 residues. J lost 5 bases, V lost 0 bases, and 5 bases had no gene match. The receptor's source is a woman in her seventies with COVID-19, enrolled during active disease. The sample comprised peripheral blood. The J gene is TRBJ1-2, the V gene TRBV27; TRBD1 matches 8 bases. CDR3 protein: CASSLSSDRGYGYTF. For the CDR3, the DNA is TGTGCCAGCAGTTTATCGAGCGACAGGGGTTATGGCTACACCTTC.